This is a list of T cell receptor beta chains from one sample in a study of CD8 T cells in Susac syndrome. Using its own MiXCR run on the immunoSEQ multiplex PCR reads, TCRdb lists one record per CDR3 protein. The sample yields about 130,000 distinct CDR3 sequences, over 90% seen once. Sample: CD4+ T cells from PBMCs. The receptors stem from a human donor in good health. Each CDR3 is given with its conserved first and last residue. Each record gives: D gene, V gene, J gene, clone size, CDR3 protein, CDR3 DNA. The D gene is left open where the match is weak. Rows give clone size only sometimes, using once, few, many, or a class for an expanded clone.

d_call: NA; v_call: TRBV12-3/TRBV12-4; j_call: TRBJ1-1; clone_size: NA; cdr3_aa: CASSLHRVNTEAFF; cdr3_nt: TGTGCCAGCAGTTTACACAGGGTGAACACTGAAGCTTTCTTT
d_call: TRBD2; v_call: TRBV5-1; j_call: TRBJ2-5; clone_size: once; cdr3_aa: CASSLDGRAAETQYF; cdr3_nt: TGCGCCAGCAGCTTGGACGGGAGGGCCGCAGAGACCCAGTACTTC
d_call: TRBD1; v_call: TRBV29-1; j_call: TRBJ2-7; clone_size: NA; cdr3_aa: CSVSRATGGSYEQYF; cdr3_nt: TGCAGCGTCTCCCGCGCGACAGGGGGATCCTACGAGCAGTACTTC
d_call: NA; v_call: TRBV18; j_call: TRBJ2-5; clone_size: NA; cdr3_aa: CASSPSQGERETQYF; cdr3_nt: TGTGCCAGCTCACCTTCTCAGGGAGAACGAGAGACCCAGTACTTC
d_call: TRBD2; v_call: TRBV29-1; j_call: TRBJ2-1; clone_size: NA; cdr3_aa: CSVDPGTSGLGNEQFF; cdr3_nt: TGCAGCGTTGATCCCGGGACTAGCGGACTTGGGAATGAGCAGTTCTTC
d_call: TRBD1; v_call: TRBV5-1; j_call: TRBJ1-2; clone_size: NA; cdr3_aa: CASSKGQGVRYGYTF; cdr3_nt: TGCGCCAGCAGCAAAGGACAGGGGGTGCGGTATGGCTACACCTTC
d_call: NA; v_call: TRBV7-2; j_call: TRBJ2-6; clone_size: NA; cdr3_aa: CASSLGLSSGANVLTF; cdr3_nt: TGTGCCAGCAGCTTAGGTTTAAGCTCTGGGGCCAACGTCCTGACTTTC
d_call: NA; v_call: TRBV12-3/TRBV12-4; j_call: TRBJ1-2; clone_size: NA; cdr3_aa: CASSSGTFFGYTF; cdr3_nt: TGTGCCAGCAGTTCCGGGACATTCTTTGGCTACACCTTC
d_call: NA; v_call: TRBV29-1; j_call: TRBJ2-7; clone_size: NA; cdr3_aa: CSVAGSGYEQYF; cdr3_nt: TGCAGCGTTGCCGGGAGCGGGTACGAGCAGTACTTC
d_call: NA; v_call: TRBV20-1; j_call: TRBJ1-5; clone_size: NA; cdr3_aa: CSAGQGYNQPQHF; cdr3_nt: TGCAGTGCCGGTCAGGGCTACAATCAGCCCCAGCATTTT
d_call: TRBD2; v_call: TRBV2; j_call: TRBJ2-4; clone_size: NA; cdr3_aa: CASSISSGRENIQYF; cdr3_nt: TGTGCCAGCAGTATATCTAGCGGGAGAGAAAACATTCAGTACTTC
d_call: NA; v_call: TRBV29-1; j_call: TRBJ1-1; clone_size: NA; cdr3_aa: CSVVQQTDNTEAFF; cdr3_nt: TGCAGCGTTGTACAACAGACCGATAACACTGAAGCTTTCTTT
d_call: NA; v_call: TRBV3-1; j_call: TRBJ2-3; clone_size: NA; cdr3_aa: CASSHLERLTDTQYF; cdr3_nt: TGTGCCAGCAGCCACCTTGAGCGGCTCACAGATACGCAGTATTTT
d_call: NA; v_call: TRBV6-1; j_call: TRBJ2-7; clone_size: NA; cdr3_aa: CAISRLSSYEQYF; cdr3_nt: TGTGCCATCTCGCGGCTAAGCTCCTACGAGCAGTACTTC
d_call: NA; v_call: TRBV30; j_call: TRBJ2-5; clone_size: NA; cdr3_aa: CAWSVAETQYF; cdr3_nt: TGTGCCTGGAGTGTAGCAGAGACCCAGTACTTC
d_call: NA; v_call: TRBV29-1; j_call: TRBJ2-3; clone_size: NA; cdr3_aa: CSVAKGRLTDTQYF; cdr3_nt: TGCAGCGTTGCTAAGGGTCGATTGACAGATACGCAGTATTTT
d_call: NA; v_call: TRBV7-6; j_call: TRBJ2-5; clone_size: NA; cdr3_aa: CASSSKWDPQETQYF; cdr3_nt: TGTGCCAGCAGCTCCAAATGGGATCCCCAAGAGACCCAGTACTTC
d_call: TRBD1; v_call: TRBV29-1; j_call: TRBJ2-5; clone_size: NA; cdr3_aa: CSVTGGTETQYF; cdr3_nt: TGCAGCGTGACAGGGGGCACAGAGACCCAGTACTTC
d_call: NA; v_call: TRBV6-2/TRBV6-3; j_call: TRBJ2-3; clone_size: NA; cdr3_aa: CASSYSPGSGDTQYF; cdr3_nt: TGTGCCAGCAGTTACTCCCCCGGATCGGGAGATACGCAGTATTTT
d_call: NA; v_call: TRBV28; j_call: TRBJ2-7; clone_size: NA; cdr3_aa: CASSQLGYEQYF; cdr3_nt: TGTGCCAGCAGCCAACTCGGCTACGAGCAGTACTTC
d_call: NA; v_call: TRBV20-1; j_call: TRBJ1-5; clone_size: NA; cdr3_aa: CSARDRAAGPQHF; cdr3_nt: TGCAGTGCTAGAGATCGGGCCGCAGGGCCCCAGCATTTT
d_call: TRBD1; v_call: TRBV23-1; j_call: TRBJ2-6; clone_size: NA; cdr3_aa: CASTRERTGVSGANVLTF; cdr3_nt: TGCGCCAGCACCAGGGAGAGGACAGGGGTTTCTGGGGCCAACGTCCTGACTTTC
d_call: TRBD1; v_call: TRBV30; j_call: TRBJ2-7; clone_size: NA; cdr3_aa: CAWSVQGASEQYF; cdr3_nt: TGTGCCTGGAGTGTACAGGGGGCAAGCGAGCAGTACTTC
d_call: NA; v_call: TRBV16; j_call: TRBJ1-3; clone_size: NA; cdr3_aa: CASSQSSAGTGNTIYF; cdr3_nt: TGTGCCAGCAGCCAATCGTCAGCAGGAACTGGAAACACCATATATTTT
d_call: NA; v_call: TRBV28; j_call: TRBJ2-1; clone_size: NA; cdr3_aa: CASSRAGDYNEQFF; cdr3_nt: TGTGCCAGCAGTAGGGCGGGCGATTACAATGAGCAGTTCTTC